The rows below give T cell receptor beta chains drawn from one sample of a study of blood T cell repertoires in COVID-19. The method was immunoSEQ multiplex PCR; TCRdb's version includes in-frame clones alone and lacks a portion of them. The sample lists 65,000 to 70,000 clones, 79% occurring once. Sample: peripheral blood. The source is a woman aged 55 to 70 with acute or convalescent COVID-19. CDR3s include the opening cysteine and the closing phenylalanine or tryptophan. D genes are given only for firm matches. Clone size is stated in some rows and not others, as once, few, many or a class when expanded.

TRBD1,14,TRBJ1-2,TRBV5-1,-,TGCGCCAGCAGCTTAAACGACAGGGTCGGCGGCTACACCTTC,CASSLNDRVGGYTF
-,16,TRBJ2-7,TRBV4-3,-,TGCGCCAGCAGCCAAGAGTGGCGGAGGGGCAACTACGAGCAGTACTTC,CASSQEWRRGNYEQYF
-,17,TRBJ2-3,TRBV7-8,-,TGTGCCAGCAGCTTAGGAGACACCCACCTTGGCACAGATACGCAGTATTTT,CASSLGDTHLGTDTQYF
TRBD2,15,TRBJ2-3,TRBV19,-,TGTGCCAGTACCACGGGAGGCAGCCGCACAGATACGCAGTATTTT,CASTTGGSRTDTQYF
-,14,TRBJ1-2,TRBV5-5,-,TGTGCCAGCAGCCCGGAGTGGGTAAACTATGGCTACACCTTC,CASSPEWVNYGYTF
-,15,TRBJ1-1,TRBV11-2,-,TGTGCCAGCAGTCAGGACATTCGGCCGGCCACTGAAGCTTTCTTT,CASSQDIRPATEAFF
-,12,TRBJ2-7,TRBV11-2,-,TGTGCCAGCAGCCTTGACAACTACGAGCAGTACTTC,CASSLDNYEQYF
-,15,TRBJ1-1,TRBV5-1,-,TGCGCCAGCAGCCCATCAAATCCCCTAACCGCTGAAGCTTTCTTT,CASSPSNPLTAEAFF
-,15,TRBJ2-7,TRBV7-2,few,TGTGCCAGCAGCTTAGAGGGTCTAGCTATCTACGAGCAGTACTTC,CASSLEGLAIYEQYF
-,13,TRBJ1-2,TRBV27,-,TGTGCCAGCAGTTTTCGGGGAAGGAATGGCTACACCTTC,CASSFRGRNGYTF
TRBD1,13,TRBJ2-7,TRBV7-2,few,TGTGCCAGCAGCGGGGACAGGGAAGGCGAGCAGTACTTC,CASSGDREGEQYF
-,18,TRBJ2-7,TRBV5-1,once,TGCGCCAGCAGCTTGGATCCACCGGGGGCGGGGGCCCTATACGAGCAGTACTTC,CASSLDPPGAGALYEQYF
TRBD1,14,TRBJ1-1,TRBV5-1,-,TGCGCCAGTCGGACAGGAAATCAAAACACTGAAGCTTTCTTT,CASRTGNQNTEAFF
-,15,TRBJ1-1,TRBV21-1,-,TGTGCCAGCAGCAAAGGGCGGACTAGGGACACTGAAGCTTTCTTT,CASSKGRTRDTEAFF
TRBD1,14,TRBJ1-5,TRBV2,-,TGTGCCAGCAGTTCCCGGACAGGGAATCAGCCCCAGCATTTT,CASSSRTGNQPQHF
-,14,TRBJ1-1,TRBV5-6,-,TGTGCCAGCAGCCAATTAGGGGTAAACACTGAAGCTTTCTTT,CASSQLGVNTEAFF
TRBD2,16,TRBJ2-5,TRBV15,-,TGTGCCACCAGCAGAGTCCGGGTTGCGGGGGGAGAGACCCAGTACTTC,CATSRVRVAGGETQYF
TRBD1,12,TRBJ1-1,TRBV6-5,few,TGTGCCAGCAGCCAGGGGGGCACTGAAGCTTTCTTT,CASSQGGTEAFF
-,13,TRBJ2-1,TRBV4-2,-,TGTGCCAGCACGGGGTTAGGGGTCAATGAGCAGTTCTTC,CASTGLGVNEQFF
-,12,TRBJ1-2,TRBV3-1/TRBV3-2,-,TGTGCCAGCTCCTTTGGACAGTATGGCTACACCTTC,CASSFGQYGYTF
TRBD1,16,TRBJ1-1,TRBV7-8,-,TGTGCCAGCAGCCTACAGGGGAGTACAGTGAACACTGAAGCTTTCTTT,CASSLQGSTVNTEAFF
-,13,TRBJ1-1,TRBV2,-,TGTGCCAGCAACCGGGATTTTAACACTGAAGCTTTCTTT,CASNRDFNTEAFF
-,16,TRBJ1-4,TRBV19,-,TGTGCCACCTACTCTACAGGTGGAAAGGGCGGTGAAAAACTGTTTTTT,CATYSTGGKGGEKLFF